Given below is one TCR beta chain in context. Its target is unknown. The entry originates in a study of cytomegalovirus exposure and HLA in healthy donors. The overall study: Some 77 million unique TCRs from HLA-typed donors were held in an early release of data. Broader study findings: Researchers reported in a later analysis that a missense DCLRE1C variant was tied to TCR beta V- and J-gene trimming. HLA alleles were associated with 15,000 to 20,000 TCR beta sequences in a later analysis at 0.05 false discovery rate.

Primers included in the PCR were 60 Vbeta and 13 Jbeta primers. Produced via immunoSEQ multiplex PCR; TCRdb's table is partial and in-frame only. The sample records roughly 130,000 clones, 80% being singletons. Sequencing was done on a sample of PBMCs. The clonotype originates from a man aged 35 to 55 in good health and CMV-seronegative.

The CDR3 sequence is CASSEQRGTDTQYF. CDR3 DNA sequence: TGTGCCAGCAGTGAGCAACGGGGTACAGATACGCAGTATTTT. The chain is built from TRBV6-4 and TRBJ2-3, with D possibly matching TRBD2 (5 bases). V gave up 3 bases and J gave up 3 bases, with 10 bases separating them. The germline V gene encodes CDR1 MRHNA and CDR2 SNTAGT. This CDR3 contains 14 residues.